This TCR beta chain was found in a study of T cells after yellow fever vaccination. General study findings and limits: Subsequent to the booster, the majority of primary-vaccination clones reappeared (around 96% CD4, about 90% CD8).

CDR1 is ENHRY and CDR2 is SYGVKD in the germline V gene. After removal of 7 bases from V and 6 bases from J, the junction contained 5 bases not matched to a gene. The CDR3 has 13 amino acids. TCRdb used MiXCR to reprocess the 5' RACE reads, holding one entry per CDR3 protein. The sample has 300,000 to 400,000 distinct CDR3 sequences; approximately 11% are singletons. This clonotype was observed many times. The antigen is not known. The clonotype comes from a man between 18 and 29 years old who received the YFV17D yellow fever vaccine. This chain uses TRBV10-3 with TRBJ1-2; 10 nucleotides align to TRBD1. The material sequenced was CD4+ T cells sorted from PBMCs, taken 45 days after the yellow fever booster vaccination. The CDR3 bases are TGTGCCATCAATACCGGGACAGGGGATGGCTACACCTTC. This sequence encodes CAINTGTGDGYTF.